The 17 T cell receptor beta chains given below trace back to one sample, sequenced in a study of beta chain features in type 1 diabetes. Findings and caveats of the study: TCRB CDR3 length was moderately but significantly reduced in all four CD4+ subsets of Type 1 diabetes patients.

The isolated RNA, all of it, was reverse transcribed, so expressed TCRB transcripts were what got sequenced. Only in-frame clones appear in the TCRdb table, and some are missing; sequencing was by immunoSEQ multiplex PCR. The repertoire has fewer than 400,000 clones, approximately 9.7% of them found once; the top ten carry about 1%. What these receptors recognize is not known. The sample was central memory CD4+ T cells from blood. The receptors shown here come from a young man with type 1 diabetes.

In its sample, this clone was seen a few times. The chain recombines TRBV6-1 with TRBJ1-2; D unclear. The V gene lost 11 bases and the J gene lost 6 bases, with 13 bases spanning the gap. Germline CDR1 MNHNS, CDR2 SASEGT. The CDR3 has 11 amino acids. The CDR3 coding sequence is TGTGCCCTCAAAATTCCCAATGGCTACACCTTC. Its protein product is CALKIPNGYTF.

CDR3 sequence reads: CASSPTGQGASKIQYF. The CDR3 region has the DNA TGTGCCAGCAGCCCGACAGGACAGGGGGCGTCTAAAATTCAGTACTTC. V usage is TRBV9 and J usage is TRBJ2-4, with 11 bases identical to TRBD1. CDR3 length equals 16 residues. The V and J ends lost 4 bases and 10 bases, in that order; junction bases with no gene match: 13. Germline assignment: CDR1 SGDLS and CDR2 YYNGEE.

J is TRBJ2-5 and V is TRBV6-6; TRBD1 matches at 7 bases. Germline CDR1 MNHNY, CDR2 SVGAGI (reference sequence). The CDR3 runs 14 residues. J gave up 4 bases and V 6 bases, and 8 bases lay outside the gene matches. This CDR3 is CASRRGGQVETQYF. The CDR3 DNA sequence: TGTGCCAGCAGACGAGGCGGACAGGTAGAGACCCAGTACTTC.

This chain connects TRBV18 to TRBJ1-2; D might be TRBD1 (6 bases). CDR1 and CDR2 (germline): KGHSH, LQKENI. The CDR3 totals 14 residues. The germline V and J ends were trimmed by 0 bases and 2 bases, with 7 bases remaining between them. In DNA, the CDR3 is TGTGCCAGCTCACCACCCGACAGGAACTATGGCTACACCTTC. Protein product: CASSPPDRNYGYTF.

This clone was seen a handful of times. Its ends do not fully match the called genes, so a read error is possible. CDR3 nucleotide sequence: TGCGCCAGCAGCCAAGATAGGACAGGCCTCTATGGCTACACCTTC. Protein: CASSQDRTGLYGYTF. The chain links TRBV5-4 to TRBJ1-2; 7 positions match TRBD1. The germline gives CDR1 SGHNT, CDR2 YYREEE (reference sequence). This CDR3 has 15 residues.

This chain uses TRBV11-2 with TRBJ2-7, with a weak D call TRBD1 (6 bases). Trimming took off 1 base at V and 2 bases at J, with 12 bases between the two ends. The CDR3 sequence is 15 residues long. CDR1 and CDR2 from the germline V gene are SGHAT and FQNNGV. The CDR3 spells CASSLVGSGAYEQYF. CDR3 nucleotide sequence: TGTGCCAGCAGCTTAGTGGGGTCAGGGGCCTACGAGCAGTACTTC. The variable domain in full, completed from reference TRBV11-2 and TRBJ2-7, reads EAGVAQSPRYKIIEKRQSVAFWCNPISGHATLYWYQQILGQGPKLLIQFQNNGVVDDSQLPKDRFSAERLKGVDSTLKIQPAKLEDSAVYLCASSLVGSGAYEQYFGPGTRLTVT.

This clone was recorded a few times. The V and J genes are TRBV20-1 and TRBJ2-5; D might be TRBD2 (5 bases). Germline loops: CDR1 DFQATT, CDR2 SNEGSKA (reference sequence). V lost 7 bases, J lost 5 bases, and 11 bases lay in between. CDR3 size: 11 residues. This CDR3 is CSVDSGETQYF. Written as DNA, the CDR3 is TGCAGTGTCGACTCGGGGGAGACCCAGTACTTC.

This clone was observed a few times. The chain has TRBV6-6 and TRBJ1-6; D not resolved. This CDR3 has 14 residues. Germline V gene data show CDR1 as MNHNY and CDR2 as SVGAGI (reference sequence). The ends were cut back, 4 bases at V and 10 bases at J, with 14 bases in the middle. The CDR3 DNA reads TGTGCCAGCAGTTTGCAAGAGGGCCGGTCACCCCTCCACTTT. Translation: CASSLQEGRSPLHF.

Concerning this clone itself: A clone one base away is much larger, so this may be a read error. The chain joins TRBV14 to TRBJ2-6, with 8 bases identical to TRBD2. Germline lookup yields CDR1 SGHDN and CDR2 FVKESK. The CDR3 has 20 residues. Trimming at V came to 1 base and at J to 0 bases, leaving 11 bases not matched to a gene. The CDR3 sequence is CASSQAPAGAGRSGANVLTF. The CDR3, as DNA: TGTGCCAGCAGCCAAGCCCCAGCGGGGGCGGGGCGCTCTGGGGCCAACGTCCTGACTTTC.

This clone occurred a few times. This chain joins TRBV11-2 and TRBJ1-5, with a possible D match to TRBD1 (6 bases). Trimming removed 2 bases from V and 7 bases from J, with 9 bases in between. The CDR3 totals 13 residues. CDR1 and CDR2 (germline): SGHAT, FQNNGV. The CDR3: CASSLQQGQPQHF. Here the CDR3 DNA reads TGTGCCAGCAGCTTACAACAGGGACAGCCCCAGCATTTT.

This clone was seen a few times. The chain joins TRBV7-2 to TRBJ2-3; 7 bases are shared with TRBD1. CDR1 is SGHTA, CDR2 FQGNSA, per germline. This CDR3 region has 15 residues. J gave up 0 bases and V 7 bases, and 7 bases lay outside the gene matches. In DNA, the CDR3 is TGTGCCAGCACCGATGACAGGGCGAGCACAGATACGCAGTATTTT. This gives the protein CASTDDRASTDTQYF.

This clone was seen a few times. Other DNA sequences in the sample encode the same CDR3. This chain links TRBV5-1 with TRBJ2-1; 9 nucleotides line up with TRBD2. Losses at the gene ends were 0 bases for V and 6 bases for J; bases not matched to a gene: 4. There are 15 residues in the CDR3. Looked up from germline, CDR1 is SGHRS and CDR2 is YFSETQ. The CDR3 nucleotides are TGCGCCAGCAGCTTGGTGGCGGGGGGGCTCAATGAGCAGTTCTTC. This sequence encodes CASSLVAGGLNEQFF.

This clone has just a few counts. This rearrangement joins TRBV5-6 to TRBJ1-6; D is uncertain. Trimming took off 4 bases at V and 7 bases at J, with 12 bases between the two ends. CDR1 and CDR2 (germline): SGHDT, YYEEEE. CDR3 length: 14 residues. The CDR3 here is CASSPNGGNSPLHF. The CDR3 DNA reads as TGTGCCAGCAGCCCCAATGGCGGGAATTCACCCCTCCACTTT. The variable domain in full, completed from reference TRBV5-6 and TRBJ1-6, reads DAGVTQSPTHLIKTRGQQVTLRCSPKSGHDTVSWYQQALGQGPQFIFQYYEEEERQRGNFPDRFSGHQFPNYSSELNVNALLLGDSALYLCASSPNGGNSPLHFGNGTRLTVT.

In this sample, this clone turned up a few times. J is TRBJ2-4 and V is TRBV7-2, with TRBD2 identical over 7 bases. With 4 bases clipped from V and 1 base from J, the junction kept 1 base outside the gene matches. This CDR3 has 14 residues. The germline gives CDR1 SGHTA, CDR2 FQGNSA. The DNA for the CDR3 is TGTGCCAGCAGCTCCGGGGGGGCCAAAAACATTCAGTACTTC. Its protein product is CASSSGGAKNIQYF.

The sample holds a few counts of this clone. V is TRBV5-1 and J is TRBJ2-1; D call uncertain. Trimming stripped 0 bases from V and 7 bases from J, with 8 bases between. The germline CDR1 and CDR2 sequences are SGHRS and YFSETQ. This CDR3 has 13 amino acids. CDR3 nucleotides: TGCGCCAGCAGCTTGGGGGATGGGAATGAGCAGTTCTTC. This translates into CASSLGDGNEQFF.

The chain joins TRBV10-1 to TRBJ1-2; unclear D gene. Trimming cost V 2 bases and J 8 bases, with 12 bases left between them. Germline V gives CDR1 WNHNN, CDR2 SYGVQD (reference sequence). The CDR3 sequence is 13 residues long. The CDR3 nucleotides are TGCGCCAGCAGTGAGAGTAGGGATCAAGGCTACACCTTC. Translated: CASSESRDQGYTF.

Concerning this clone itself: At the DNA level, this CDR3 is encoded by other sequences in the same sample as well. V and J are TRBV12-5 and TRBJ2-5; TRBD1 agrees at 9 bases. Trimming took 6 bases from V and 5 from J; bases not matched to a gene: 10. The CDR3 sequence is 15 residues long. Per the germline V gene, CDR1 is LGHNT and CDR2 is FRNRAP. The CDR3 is CASGQTGGRTETQYF. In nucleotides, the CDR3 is TGTGCTAGTGGGCAGACAGGGGGGAGAACGGAGACCCAGTACTTC.